This T cell receptor beta chain appears in the sequencing data of a study of T cell responses to AZD1222 COVID-19 vaccine. Produced via immunoSEQ multiplex PCR; TCRdb's table is partial and in-frame only. Of roughly 80,000 clones listed, around four fifths are singletons. The CDR3 is 12 residues long. Per germline, CDR1 SEHNR and CDR2 FQNEAQ (reference sequence). V lost 1 base, J lost 9 bases, and 4 bases lay in between. Sequences were derived from peripheral blood, sampled on day 0 of AZD1222 vaccination. The chain is built from TRBV7-9 and TRBJ1-6; no clear D gene. The sequence was collected from an adult in good health. CDR3 protein: CASSLEVSPLHF. The CDR3 DNA follows: TGTGCCAGCAGCTTAGAGGTTTCACCCCTCCACTTT.